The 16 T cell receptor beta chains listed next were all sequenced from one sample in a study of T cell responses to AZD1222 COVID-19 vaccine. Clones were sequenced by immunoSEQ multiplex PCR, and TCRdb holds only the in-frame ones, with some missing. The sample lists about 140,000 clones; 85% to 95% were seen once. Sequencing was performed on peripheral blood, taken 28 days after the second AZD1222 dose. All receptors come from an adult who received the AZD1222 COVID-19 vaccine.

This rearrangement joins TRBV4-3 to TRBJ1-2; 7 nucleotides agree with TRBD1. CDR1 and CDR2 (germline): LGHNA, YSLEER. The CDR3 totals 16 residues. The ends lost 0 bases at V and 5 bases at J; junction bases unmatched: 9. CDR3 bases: TGCGCCAGCAGCCAAGAATTCGGCAGGGGGGCATATGGCTACACCTTC. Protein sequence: CASSQEFGRGAYGYTF.

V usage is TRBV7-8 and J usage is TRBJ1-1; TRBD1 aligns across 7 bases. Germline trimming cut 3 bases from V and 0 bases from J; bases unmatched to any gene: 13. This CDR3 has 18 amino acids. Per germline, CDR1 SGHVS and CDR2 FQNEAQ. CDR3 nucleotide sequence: TGTGCCAGCAGCTTTTTACCAGGGGGTCATATAATGAACACTGAAGCTTTCTTT. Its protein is CASSFLPGGHIMNTEAFF.

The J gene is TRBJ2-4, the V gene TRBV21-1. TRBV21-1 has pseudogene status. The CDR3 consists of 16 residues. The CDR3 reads CASTHHRAWDKNIQYF. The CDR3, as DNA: TGTGCCAGCACCCATCATAGGGCTTGGGACAAAAACATTCAGTACTTC.

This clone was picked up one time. The CDR3, as DNA: TGTGCCAGCAGTTACGGGAATTCACCCCTCCACTTT. Amino acids: CASSYGNSPLHF. The chain employs TRBV12-3 or TRBV12-4 and TRBJ1-6, with D unresolved. V lost 4 bases and J 7 bases, leaving 5 bases between the germline ends. The CDR3 is made up of 12 amino acids.

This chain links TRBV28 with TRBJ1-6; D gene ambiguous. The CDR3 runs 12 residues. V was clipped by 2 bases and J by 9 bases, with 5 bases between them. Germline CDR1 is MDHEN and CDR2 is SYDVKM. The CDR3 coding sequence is TGTGCCAGCAGTTTAGCTCCTTCACCCCTCCACTTT. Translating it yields CASSLAPSPLHF.

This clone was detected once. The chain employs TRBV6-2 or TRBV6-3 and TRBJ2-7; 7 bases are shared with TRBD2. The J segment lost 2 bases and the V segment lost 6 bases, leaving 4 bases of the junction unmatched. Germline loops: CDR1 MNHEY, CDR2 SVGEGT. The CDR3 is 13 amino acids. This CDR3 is CASSRSGTYEQYF. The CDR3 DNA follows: TGTGCCAGCAGCCGGAGCGGGACCTACGAGCAGTACTTC.

The CDR3 coding sequence is TGCGCCAGCAGCTCGCGGGGGACGAACACCGGGGAGCTGTTTTTT. It specifies CASSSRGTNTGELFF. The gene calls are TRBV5-1 and TRBJ2-2, with 7 bases that match TRBD2. Trimming took 3 bases from V and 0 from J; bases not matched to a gene: 2. This CDR3 has 15 amino acids. The germline V gene has CDR1 SGHRS and CDR2 YFSETQ.

CDR3 amino acids: CASSSLDFGGDQPQHF. CDR3 DNA: TGTGCCAGCAGTTCCCTCGATTTTGGTGGGGATCAGCCCCAGCATTTT. The J gene is TRBJ1-5, the V gene TRBV27; D ambiguous. This CDR3 has 16 residues. Trimming removed 4 bases at V and 5 bases at J, with 18 bases between. Germline V gene lookup returns CDR1 MNHEY and CDR2 SMNVEV (reference sequence).

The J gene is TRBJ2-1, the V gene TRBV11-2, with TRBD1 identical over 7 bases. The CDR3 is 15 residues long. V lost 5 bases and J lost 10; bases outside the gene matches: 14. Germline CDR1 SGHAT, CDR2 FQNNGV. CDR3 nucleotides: TGTGCCAGCAGCGTCCAAGGGGGCGTCCGGAACGAGCAGTTCTTC. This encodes CASSVQGGVRNEQFF. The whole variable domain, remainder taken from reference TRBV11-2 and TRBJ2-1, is EAGVAQSPRYKIIEKRQSVAFWCNPISGHATLYWYQQILGQGPKLLIQFQNNGVVDDSQLPKDRFSAERLKGVDSTLKIQPAKLEDSAVYLCASSVQGGVRNEQFFGPGTRLTVL.

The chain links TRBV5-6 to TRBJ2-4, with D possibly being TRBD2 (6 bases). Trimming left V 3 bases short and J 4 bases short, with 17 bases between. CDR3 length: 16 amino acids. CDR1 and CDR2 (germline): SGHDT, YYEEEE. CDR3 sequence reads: CASSSMGGGGKNIQYF. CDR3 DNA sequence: TGTGCCAGCAGCTCCATGGGGGGAGGAGGAAAAAACATTCAGTACTTC.

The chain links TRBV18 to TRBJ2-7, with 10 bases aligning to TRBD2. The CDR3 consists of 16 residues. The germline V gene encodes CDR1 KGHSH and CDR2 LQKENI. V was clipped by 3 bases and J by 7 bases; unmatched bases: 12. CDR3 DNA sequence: TGTGCCAGCTCACCGTTCGCTAGCGGGAGCGGTAGGGAGCAGTACTTC. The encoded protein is CASSPFASGSGREQYF.

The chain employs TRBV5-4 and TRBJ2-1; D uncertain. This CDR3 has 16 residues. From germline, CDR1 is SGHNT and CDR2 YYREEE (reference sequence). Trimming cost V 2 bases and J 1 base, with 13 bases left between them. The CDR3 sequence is CASSFGATLSYNEQFF. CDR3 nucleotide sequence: TGTGCCAGCAGCTTCGGAGCCACCCTATCCTACAATGAGCAGTTCTTC.

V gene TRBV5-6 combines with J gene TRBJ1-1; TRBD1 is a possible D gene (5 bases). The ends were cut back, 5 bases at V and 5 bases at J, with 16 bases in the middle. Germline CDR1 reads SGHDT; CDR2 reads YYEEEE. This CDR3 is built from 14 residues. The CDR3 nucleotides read TGTGCCAGCAGACTCCGGGGCGCGGGGACTGAAGCTTTCTTT. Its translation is CASRLRGAGTEAFF.

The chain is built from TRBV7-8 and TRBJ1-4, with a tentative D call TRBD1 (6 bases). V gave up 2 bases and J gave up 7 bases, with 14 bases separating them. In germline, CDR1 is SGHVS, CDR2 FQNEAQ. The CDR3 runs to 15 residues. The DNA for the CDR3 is TGTGCCAGCAGCTTACGGGGGGCGAGTGCTGAAAAACTGTTTTTT. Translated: CASSLRGASAEKLFF.

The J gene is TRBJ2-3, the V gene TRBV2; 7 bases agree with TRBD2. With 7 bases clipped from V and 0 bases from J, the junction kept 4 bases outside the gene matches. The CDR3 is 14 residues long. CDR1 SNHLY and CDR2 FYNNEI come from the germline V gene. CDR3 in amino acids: CASKLASSTDTQYF. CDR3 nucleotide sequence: TGTGCCAGCAAACTAGCGTCTAGCACAGATACGCAGTATTTT. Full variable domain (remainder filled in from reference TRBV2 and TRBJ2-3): EPEVTQTPSHQVTQMGQEVILRCVPISNHLYFYWYRQILGQKVEFLVSFYNNEISEKSEIFDDQFSVERPDGSNFTLKIRSTKLEDSAMYFCASKLASSTDTQYFGPGTRLTVL.

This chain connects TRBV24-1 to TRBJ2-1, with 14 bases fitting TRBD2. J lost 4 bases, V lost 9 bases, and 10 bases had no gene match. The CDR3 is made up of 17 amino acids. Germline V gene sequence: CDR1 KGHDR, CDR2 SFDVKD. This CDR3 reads CATSSGTSGSTYNEQFF. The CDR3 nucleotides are TGTGCCACCTCCTCCGGGACTAGCGGGAGCACATACAATGAGCAGTTCTTC.